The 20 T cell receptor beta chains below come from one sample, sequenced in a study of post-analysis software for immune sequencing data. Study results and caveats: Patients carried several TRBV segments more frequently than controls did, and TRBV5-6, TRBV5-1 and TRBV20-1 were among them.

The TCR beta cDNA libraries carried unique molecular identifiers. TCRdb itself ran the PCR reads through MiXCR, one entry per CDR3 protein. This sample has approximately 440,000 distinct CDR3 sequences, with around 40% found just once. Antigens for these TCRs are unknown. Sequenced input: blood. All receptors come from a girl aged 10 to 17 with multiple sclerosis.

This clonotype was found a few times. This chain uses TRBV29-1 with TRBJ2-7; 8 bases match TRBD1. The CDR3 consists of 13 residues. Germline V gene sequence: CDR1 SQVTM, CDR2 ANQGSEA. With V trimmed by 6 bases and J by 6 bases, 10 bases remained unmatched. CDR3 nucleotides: TGCAGCGTCGACCGGGACAGGAACGGCGAGCAGTACTTC. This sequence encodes CSVDRDRNGEQYF.

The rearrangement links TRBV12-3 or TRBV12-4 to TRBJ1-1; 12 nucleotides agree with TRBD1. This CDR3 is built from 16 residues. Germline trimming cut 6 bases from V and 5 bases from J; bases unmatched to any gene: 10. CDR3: CASSPGRDRGRTEAFF. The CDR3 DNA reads TGTGCCAGCAGCCCTGGGAGGGACAGGGGGCGAACTGAAGCTTTCTTT.

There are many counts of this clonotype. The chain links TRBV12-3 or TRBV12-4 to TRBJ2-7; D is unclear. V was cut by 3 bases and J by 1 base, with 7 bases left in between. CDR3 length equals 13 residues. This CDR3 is CASSFGQSYEQYF. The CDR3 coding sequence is TGTGCCAGCAGTTTCGGCCAGTCCTACGAGCAGTACTTC.

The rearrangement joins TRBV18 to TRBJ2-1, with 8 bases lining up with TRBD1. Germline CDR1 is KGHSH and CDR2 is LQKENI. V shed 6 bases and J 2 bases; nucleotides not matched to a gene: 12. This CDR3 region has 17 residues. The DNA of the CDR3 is TGTGCCAGCTCCCCGTTAACCCGACAGGGGACCTACAATGAGCAGTTCTTC. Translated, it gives CASSPLTRQGTYNEQFF.

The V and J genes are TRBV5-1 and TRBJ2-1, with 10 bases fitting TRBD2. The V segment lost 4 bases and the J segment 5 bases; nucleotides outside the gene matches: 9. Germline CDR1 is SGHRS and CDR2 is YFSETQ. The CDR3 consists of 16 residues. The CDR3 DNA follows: TGCGCCAGCAGCCCCGAATTAGCGGGAGGTAACAATGAGCAGTTCTTC. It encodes CASSPELAGGNNEQFF.

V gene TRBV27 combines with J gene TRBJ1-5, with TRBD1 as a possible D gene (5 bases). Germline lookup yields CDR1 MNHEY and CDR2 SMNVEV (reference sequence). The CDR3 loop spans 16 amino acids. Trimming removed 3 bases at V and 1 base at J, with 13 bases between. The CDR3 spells CASSFSGGGSNQPQHF. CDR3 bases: TGTGCCAGCAGTTTTTCCGGGGGGGGGAGCAATCAGCCCCAGCATTTT.

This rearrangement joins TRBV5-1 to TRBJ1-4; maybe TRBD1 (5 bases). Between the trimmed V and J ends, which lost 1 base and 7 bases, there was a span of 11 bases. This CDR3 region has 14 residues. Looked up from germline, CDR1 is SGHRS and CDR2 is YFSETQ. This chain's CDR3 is CASSLQGTGEKLFF. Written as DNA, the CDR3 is TGCGCCAGCAGCTTGCAAGGGACGGGTGAAAAACTGTTTTTT.

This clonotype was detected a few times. The CDR3 here is CAIRDGRGTDTQYF. The DNA for the CDR3 is TGTGCCATCCGGGACGGGAGAGGGACAGATACGCAGTATTTT. The rearrangement uses TRBV10-3 and TRBJ2-3, with D possibly being TRBD2 (6 bases). Looked up from germline, CDR1 is ENHRY and CDR2 is SYGVKD. Trimming shortened V by 8 bases and J by 3 bases, and 15 bases separated the two germline ends. The CDR3 covers 14 residues.

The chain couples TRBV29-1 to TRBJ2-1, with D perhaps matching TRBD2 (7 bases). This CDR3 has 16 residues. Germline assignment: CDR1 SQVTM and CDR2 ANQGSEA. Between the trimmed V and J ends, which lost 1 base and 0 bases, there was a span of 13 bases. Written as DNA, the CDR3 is TGCAGCGTTGAAGGGGGGGGCGTGAGCTCCTACAATGAGCAGTTCTTC. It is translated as CSVEGGGVSSYNEQFF.

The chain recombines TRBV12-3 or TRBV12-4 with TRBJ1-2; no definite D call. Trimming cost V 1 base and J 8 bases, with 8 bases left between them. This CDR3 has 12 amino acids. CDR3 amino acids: CASSLGGWGYTF. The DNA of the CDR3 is TGTGCCAGCAGTTTAGGGGGTTGGGGCTACACCTTC.

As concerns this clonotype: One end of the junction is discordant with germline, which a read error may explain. The CDR3 DNA reads as TGCGGCGTCTCCCCTTCACTAGAGAATGAGCAGTTCTTC. This translates into CGVSPSLENEQFF. The chain employs TRBV29-1 and TRBJ2-1; a possible D gene is TRBD2 (5 bases). The CDR3 runs 13 residues. Germline CDR1 reads SQVTM; CDR2 reads ANQGSEA.

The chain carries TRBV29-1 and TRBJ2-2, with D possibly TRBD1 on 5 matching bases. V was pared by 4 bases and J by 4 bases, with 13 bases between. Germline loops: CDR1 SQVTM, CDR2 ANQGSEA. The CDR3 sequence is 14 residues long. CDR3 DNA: TGCAGCGTTGTTTGGGGCAGGGCCACCGGGGAGCTGTTTTTT. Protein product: CSVVWGRATGELFF.

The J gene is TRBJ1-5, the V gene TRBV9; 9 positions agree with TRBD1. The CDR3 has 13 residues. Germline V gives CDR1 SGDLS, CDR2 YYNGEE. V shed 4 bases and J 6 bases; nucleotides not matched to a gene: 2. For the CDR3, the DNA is TGTGCCAGCAGCTCGACAGGGGGTCAGCCCCAGCATTTT. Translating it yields CASSSTGGQPQHF.

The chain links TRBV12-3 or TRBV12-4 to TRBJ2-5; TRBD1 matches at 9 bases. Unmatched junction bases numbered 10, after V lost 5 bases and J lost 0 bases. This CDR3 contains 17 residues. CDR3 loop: CASSARLGTGNQETQYF. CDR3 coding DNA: TGTGCCAGCAGTGCCCGCCTGGGGACAGGGAACCAAGAGACCCAGTACTTC.

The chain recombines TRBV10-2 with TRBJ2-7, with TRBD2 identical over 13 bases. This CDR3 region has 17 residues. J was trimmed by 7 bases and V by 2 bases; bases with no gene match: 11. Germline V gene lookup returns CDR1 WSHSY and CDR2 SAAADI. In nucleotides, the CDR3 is TGCGCCAGCAGTGAGGGGATTGCCACTAGCGGGAGGGGTGAGCAGTACTTC. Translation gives CASSEGIATSGRGEQYF.

Here the CDR3 reads CSAREEASGYYEQYF. CDR3 DNA sequence: TGCAGTGCTAGAGAGGAGGCTAGCGGATACTACGAGCAGTACTTC. The chain joins TRBV20-1 to TRBJ2-7; 7 bases are a match to TRBD2. V trimming: 0 bases; J trimming: 3 bases; junction bases outside the gene matches: 8. Per germline, CDR1 DFQATT and CDR2 SNEGSKA (reference sequence). This CDR3 contains 15 residues.

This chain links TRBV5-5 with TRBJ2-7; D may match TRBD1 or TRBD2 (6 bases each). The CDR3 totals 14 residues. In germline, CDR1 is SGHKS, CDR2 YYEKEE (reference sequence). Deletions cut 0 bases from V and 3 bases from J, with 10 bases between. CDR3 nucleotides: TGTGCCAGCAGCTTGGACGGGGGCGGCTACGAGCAGTACTTC. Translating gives CASSLDGGGYEQYF.

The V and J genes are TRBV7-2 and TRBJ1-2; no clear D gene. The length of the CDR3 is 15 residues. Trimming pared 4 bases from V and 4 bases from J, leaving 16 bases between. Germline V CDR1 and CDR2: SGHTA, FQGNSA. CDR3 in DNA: TGTGCCAGCAGCTCCCCCGACTATGCATTCTATGGCTACACCTTC. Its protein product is CASSSPDYAFYGYTF.

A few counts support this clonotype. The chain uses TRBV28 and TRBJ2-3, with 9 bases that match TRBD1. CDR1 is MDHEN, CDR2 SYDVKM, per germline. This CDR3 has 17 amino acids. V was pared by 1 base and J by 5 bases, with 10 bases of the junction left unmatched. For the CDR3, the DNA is TGTGCCAGCAGTTTATCCCCACCCGACAGGGGGGGAGATACGCAGTATTTT. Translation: CASSLSPPDRGGDTQYF.

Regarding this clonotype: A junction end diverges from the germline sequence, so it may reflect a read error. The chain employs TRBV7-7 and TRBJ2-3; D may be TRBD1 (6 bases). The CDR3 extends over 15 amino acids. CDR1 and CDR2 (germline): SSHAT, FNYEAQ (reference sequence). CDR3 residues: CASSLTGTITDTQYF. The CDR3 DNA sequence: TGTGCTAGCAGCTTAACCGGGACAATCACAGATACGCAGTATTTT. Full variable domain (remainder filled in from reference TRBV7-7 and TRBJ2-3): GAGVSQSPRYKVTKRGQDVTLRCDPISSHATLYWYQQALGQGPEFLTYFNYEAQPDKSGLPSDRFSAERPEGSISTLTIQRTEQRDSAMYRCASSLTGTITDTQYFGPGTRLTVL.